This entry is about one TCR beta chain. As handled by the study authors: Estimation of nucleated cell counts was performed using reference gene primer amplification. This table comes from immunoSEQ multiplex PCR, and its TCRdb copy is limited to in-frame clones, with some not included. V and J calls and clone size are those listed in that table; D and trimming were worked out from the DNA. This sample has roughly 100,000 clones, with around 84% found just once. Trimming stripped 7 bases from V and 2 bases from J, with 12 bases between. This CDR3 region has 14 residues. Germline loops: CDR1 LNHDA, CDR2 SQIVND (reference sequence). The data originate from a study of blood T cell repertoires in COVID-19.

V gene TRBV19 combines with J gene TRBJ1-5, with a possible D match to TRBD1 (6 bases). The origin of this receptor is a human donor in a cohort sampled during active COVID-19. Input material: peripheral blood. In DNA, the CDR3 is TGTGCCAGTACCTTGACAGGCGGCAATCAGCCCCAGCATTTT. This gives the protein CASTLTGGNQPQHF.